Presented here are 20 T cell receptor beta chains from one specimen sequenced in a study of T cells expressing NK-cell markers. TCRdb re-called the 5' RACE reads; every CDR3 protein appears as one record, without DNA. The sample spans about 550,000 distinct CDR3 sequences; the ten largest clones claim about 3.6%. Input material: blood T cells: a sorted CD56 or NKG2C T cell subset, CD4+ or CD8+ T cells, or bulk PBMC T cells (not recorded which). These receptors came from a man aged 18 to 29 in good health.

The J gene is TRBJ2-1, the V gene TRBV4-1; TCRdb indicates TRBD2, and absent DNA this call remains unverified. The germline CDR1 and CDR2 sequences are MGHRA and YSYEKL. The CDR3 is 20 amino acids. This CDR3 reads CASSQDPTSGRARAYNEQFF.

V usage is TRBV27 and J usage is TRBJ1-1. The germline V gene has CDR1 MNHEY and CDR2 SMNVEV (reference sequence). The CDR3 contains 13 residues. The CDR3 protein is CASSPRRAGSAFF.

This rearrangement joins TRBV7-8 to TRBJ2-7; TCRdb calls TRBD2, which cannot be checked without DNA. Germline lookup yields CDR1 SGHVS and CDR2 FQNEAQ. The CDR3 runs 16 residues. The CDR3 spells CASSSRRLAGVYEQYF.

The chain couples TRBV11-3 to TRBJ2-3; the TCRdb D gene call, TRBD1, has no DNA to confirm it. CDR1 and CDR2 from the germline V gene are SGHNT and YENEEA. CDR3 length: 16 residues. CDR3 region: CASSPGQGDSTDTQYF.

This chain joins TRBV9 and TRBJ2-1; there is no DNA to check the TCRdb D call of TRBD1. Germline CDR1 reads SGDLS; CDR2 reads YYNGEE. This CDR3 has 14 amino acids. The CDR3 loop is CASSVWLGHNEQFF. The complete variable domain, with remaining parts taken from reference TRBV9 and TRBJ2-1, reads DSGVTQTPKHLITATGQRVTLRCSPRSGDLSVYWYQQSLDQGLQFLIQYYNGEERAKGNILERFSAQQFPDLHSELNLSSLELGDSALYFCASSVWLGHNEQFFGPGTRLTVL.

V gene TRBV20-1 combines with J gene TRBJ2-1; lacking DNA, the TRBD2 call made by TCRdb goes unchecked. The CDR3 extends over 14 amino acids. CDR1 and CDR2 (germline): DFQATT, SNEGSKA (reference sequence). This CDR3 reads CSARASGVDNEQFF.

The chain uses TRBV12-3 or TRBV12-4 and TRBJ2-1. CDR3 length: 17 amino acids. CDR3: CASRSVSGRSSYNEQFF.

The rearrangement uses TRBV7-9 and TRBJ1-6; TCRdb designates TRBD1, a call that cannot be tested without DNA. Germline V gene data show CDR1 as SEHNR and CDR2 as FQNEAQ (reference sequence). The CDR3 spans 14 residues. CDR3 region: CASSLRTAASPLHF.

The chain carries TRBV7-9 and TRBJ1-2; TCRdb returns TRBD1, unconfirmable since there is no DNA. The CDR3 spans 16 residues. Per germline, CDR1 SEHNR and CDR2 FQNEAQ (reference sequence). This chain's CDR3 is CASSSPGKDWGNGYTF.

V gene TRBV5-1 combines with J gene TRBJ2-5; TCRdb returns TRBD2, unconfirmable since there is no DNA. This CDR3 contains 16 residues. Germline CDR1 SGHRS, CDR2 YFSETQ. The CDR3 reads CASARRRTSGLGTQYF.

The rearrangement uses TRBV2 and TRBJ2-1; there is no DNA to check the TCRdb D call of TRBD2. Germline values: CDR1 SNHLY, CDR2 FYNNEI. The CDR3 length is 15 residues. The CDR3 loop is CASSPGTSGFDEQFF.

The chain carries TRBV12-3 or TRBV12-4 and TRBJ2-7; TCRdb's assignment of TRBD2 cannot be checked, as there is no DNA. CDR3 length equals 16 residues. The CDR3 loop is CASSSNRLAGTGEQYF.

The chain employs TRBV7-9 and TRBJ2-7; TCRdb's assignment of TRBD2 cannot be checked, as there is no DNA. The length of the CDR3 is 13 residues. Germline V gives CDR1 SEHNR, CDR2 FQNEAQ (reference sequence). CDR3: CASSRDSIYEQYF.

This chain connects TRBV11-2 to TRBJ1-5; the TCRdb D gene call, TRBD1, has no DNA to confirm it. The germline CDR1 and CDR2 sequences are SGHAT and FQNNGV. The CDR3 runs to 15 residues. The CDR3 loop is CASSTGTGGAQPQHF.

The gene calls are TRBV3-1 and TRBJ2-3; without DNA, the TCRdb call of TRBD2 cannot be checked. The CDR3 contains 15 residues. Germline V lookup: CDR1 LGHDT, CDR2 YNNKEL (reference sequence). The CDR3: CASSQVRDTGITQYF.

The rearrangement uses TRBV15 and TRBJ1-3. This CDR3 spans 16 amino acids. The germline V gene encodes CDR1 LNHNV and CDR2 YYDKDF (reference sequence). CDR3 protein: CATSRDRPAPGNTIYF.

This chain links TRBV6-1 with TRBJ2-7; the D gene TCRdb calls, TRBD1, cannot be checked with no DNA. CDR1 and CDR2 (germline): MNHNS, SASEGT. The CDR3 sequence is 13 residues long. This CDR3 reads CASSPGPSYEQYF.

The V and J genes are TRBV11-1 and TRBJ2-1. This CDR3 contains 15 residues. Germline V CDR1 and CDR2: SGHAT, FQDESV (reference sequence). This chain's CDR3 is CASSSIDKRYNEQFF. The entire variable domain, with the rest obtained from reference TRBV11-1 and TRBJ2-1, is as follows: EAEVAQSPRYKITEKSQAVAFWCDPISGHATLYWYRQILGQGPELLVQFQDESVVDDSQLPKDRFSAERLKGVDSTLKIQPAELGDSAMYLCASSSIDKRYNEQFFGPGTRLTVL.

This chain links TRBV2 with TRBJ2-3; TCRdb's D call, TRBD1, is unchecked because there is no DNA. This CDR3 is built from 12 residues. The germline CDR1 and CDR2 sequences are SNHLY and FYNNEI. CDR3 loop: CASSTWGDTQYF.

V and J are TRBV12-3 or TRBV12-4 and TRBJ1-2. This CDR3 has 14 amino acids. The chain's CDR3 is CASGRDGFNYGYTF.